This T cell receptor beta chain emerged from a study of cytomegalovirus exposure and HLA in healthy donors. This CDR3 is built from 13 residues. V lost 7 bases, J lost 1 base, and 13 bases lay in between. Germline CDR1 is SQVTM and CDR2 is ANQGSEA. With 60 Vbeta and 13 Jbeta primers, the PCR was carried out. Profiled with immunoSEQ multiplex PCR; TCRdb holds only in-frame clones, not every one. This sample has around 120,000 clones, with around 70% found just once. The sequence came from a man aged 25 to 40 in good health and CMV-seropositive. The chain links TRBV29-1 to TRBJ1-1, with D possibly TRBD1 on 6 matching bases. Sequencing was done on a sample of PBMCs. The CDR3 spells CSARGQTNTEAFF. The CDR3 DNA sequence: TGCAGCGCTAGGGGACAAACGAACACTGAAGCTTTCTTT. Full variable domain (outside the CDR3, taken from reference TRBV29-1 and TRBJ1-1): SAVISQKPSRDICQRGTSLTIQCQVDSQVTMMFWYRQQPGQSLTLIATANQGSEATYESGFVIDKFPISRPNLTFSTLTVSNMSPEDSSIYLCSARGQTNTEAFFGQGTRLTVV.